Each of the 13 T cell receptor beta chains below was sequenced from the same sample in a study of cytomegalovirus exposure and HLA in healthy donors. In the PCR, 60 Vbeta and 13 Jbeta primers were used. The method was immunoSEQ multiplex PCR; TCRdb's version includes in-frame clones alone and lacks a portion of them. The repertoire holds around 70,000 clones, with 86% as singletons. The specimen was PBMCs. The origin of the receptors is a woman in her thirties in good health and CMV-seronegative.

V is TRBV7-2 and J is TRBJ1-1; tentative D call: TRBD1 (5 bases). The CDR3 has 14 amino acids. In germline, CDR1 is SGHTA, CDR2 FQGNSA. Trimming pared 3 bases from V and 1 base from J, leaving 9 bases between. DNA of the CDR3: TGTGCCAGCAGCTTCAGGGCCGGGAACACTGAAGCTTTCTTT. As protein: CASSFRAGNTEAFF.

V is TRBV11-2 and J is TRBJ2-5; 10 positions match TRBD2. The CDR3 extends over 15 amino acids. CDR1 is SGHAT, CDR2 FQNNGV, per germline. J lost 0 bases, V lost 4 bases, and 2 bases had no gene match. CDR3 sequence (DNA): TGTGCCAGCAGCTATAGCGGGGGGTACCAAGAGACCCAGTACTTC. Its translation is CASSYSGGYQETQYF. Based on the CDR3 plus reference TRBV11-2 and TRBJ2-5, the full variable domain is EAGVAQSPRYKIIEKRQSVAFWCNPISGHATLYWYQQILGQGPKLLIQFQNNGVVDDSQLPKDRFSAERLKGVDSTLKIQPAKLEDSAVYLCASSYSGGYQETQYFGPGTRLLVL.

The CDR3 here is CASSAKGDRNYEQYF. CDR3 DNA: TGTGCCAGCAGCGCTAAGGGGGACAGGAACTACGAGCAGTACTTC. This chain uses TRBV7-2 with TRBJ2-7, with 8 bases lining up with TRBD1. The ends lost 5 bases at V and 3 bases at J; junction bases unmatched: 9. CDR1 and CDR2 (germline): SGHTA, FQGNSA. The CDR3 covers 15 residues.

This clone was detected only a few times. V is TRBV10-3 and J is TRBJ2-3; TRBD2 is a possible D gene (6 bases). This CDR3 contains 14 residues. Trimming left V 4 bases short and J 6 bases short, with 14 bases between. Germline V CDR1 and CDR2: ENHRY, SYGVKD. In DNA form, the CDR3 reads TGTGCCATCAGTGGGCGGGAAGCAACTGATACGCAGTATTTT. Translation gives CAISGREATDTQYF.

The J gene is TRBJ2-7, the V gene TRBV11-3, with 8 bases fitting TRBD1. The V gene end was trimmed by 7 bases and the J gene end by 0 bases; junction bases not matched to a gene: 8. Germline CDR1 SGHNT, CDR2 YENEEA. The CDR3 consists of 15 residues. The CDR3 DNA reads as TGTGCCAGCACCGCAGGGGGCGGTCACTCCTACGAGCAGTACTTC. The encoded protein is CASTAGGGHSYEQYF.

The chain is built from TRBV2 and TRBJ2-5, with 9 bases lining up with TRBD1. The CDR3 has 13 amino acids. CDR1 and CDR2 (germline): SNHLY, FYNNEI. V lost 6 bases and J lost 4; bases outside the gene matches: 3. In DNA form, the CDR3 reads TGTGCCAGCAGGAGGGGACAGGGAGAGACCCAGTACTTC. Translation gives CASRRGQGETQYF.

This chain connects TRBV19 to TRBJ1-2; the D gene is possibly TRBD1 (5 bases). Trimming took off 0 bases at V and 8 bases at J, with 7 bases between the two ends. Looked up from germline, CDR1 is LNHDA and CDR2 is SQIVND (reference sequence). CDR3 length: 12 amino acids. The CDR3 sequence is CASSIEGAGYTF. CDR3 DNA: TGTGCCAGTAGTATAGAAGGGGCCGGCTACACCTTC.

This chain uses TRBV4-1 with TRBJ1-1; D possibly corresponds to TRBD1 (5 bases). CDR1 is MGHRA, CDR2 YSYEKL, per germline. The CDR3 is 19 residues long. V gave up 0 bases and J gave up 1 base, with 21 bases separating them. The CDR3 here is CASSQEAGWGIGKNTEAFF. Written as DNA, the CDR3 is TGCGCCAGCAGCCAAGAAGCAGGGTGGGGTATTGGGAAGAACACTGAAGCTTTCTTT.

Here the CDR3 reads CASRVLAGGPIVLGHEQFF. The CDR3 coding sequence is TGTGCCAGCAGGGTACTAGCGGGAGGGCCGATTGTCTTGGGCCATGAGCAGTTCTTC. The rearrangement joins TRBV28 to TRBJ2-1; 13 bases line up with TRBD2. The germline V gene encodes CDR1 MDHEN and CDR2 SYDVKM. The CDR3 is 19 amino acids. Germline trimming cut 6 bases from V and 8 bases from J; bases unmatched to any gene: 19.

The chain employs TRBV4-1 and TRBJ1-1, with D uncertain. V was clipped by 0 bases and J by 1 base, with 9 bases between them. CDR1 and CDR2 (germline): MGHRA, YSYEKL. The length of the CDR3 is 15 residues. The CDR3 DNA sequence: TGCGCCAGCAGCCAAGAAACCGGGTCGAACACTGAAGCTTTCTTT. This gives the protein CASSQETGSNTEAFF.

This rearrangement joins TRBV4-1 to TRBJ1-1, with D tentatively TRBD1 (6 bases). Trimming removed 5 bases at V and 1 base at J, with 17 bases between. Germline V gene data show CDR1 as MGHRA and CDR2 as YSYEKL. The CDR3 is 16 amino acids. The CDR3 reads CASSNKGGAGNTEAFF. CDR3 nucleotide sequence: TGCGCCAGCAGCAATAAAGGGGGGGCTGGGAACACTGAAGCTTTCTTT.

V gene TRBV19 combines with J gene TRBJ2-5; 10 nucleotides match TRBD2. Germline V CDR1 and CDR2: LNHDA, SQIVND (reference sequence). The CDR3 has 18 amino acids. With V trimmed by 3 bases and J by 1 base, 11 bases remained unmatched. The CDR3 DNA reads TGTGCCAGTAGTATTTTTCCTCCTACTAGCGGGGTCCAAGAGACCCAGTACTTC. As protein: CASSIFPPTSGVQETQYF.

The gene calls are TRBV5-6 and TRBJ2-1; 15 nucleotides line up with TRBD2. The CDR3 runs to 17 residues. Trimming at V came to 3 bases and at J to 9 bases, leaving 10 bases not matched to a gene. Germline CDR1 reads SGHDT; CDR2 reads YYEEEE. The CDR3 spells CASSSPWTSGRAGEQFF. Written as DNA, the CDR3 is TGTGCCAGCAGCTCTCCATGGACTAGCGGGAGGGCCGGTGAGCAGTTCTTC.